The present TCR beta chain was sequenced within a study of T cell responses to AZD1222 COVID-19 vaccine. Clones were read by immunoSEQ multiplex PCR, and TCRdb kept only the in-frame ones, dropping some. The sample shows 160,000 or so clones, about 90% of them seen only once. Study-wide findings and caveats: Donors were mostly white British, more females; clonal diversity possibly underestimated. Nearly half of the spike-specific TCRs reportedly recognize variant regions that carry no mutations. Repertoires in all cases were sampled only once the peak T cell response had passed. Spike-wide coverage was observed for vaccine-associated CD4 TCRs, with dominant responses at 160-218 and 743-854.

In this sample, this clone turned up once. Antigen specificity is unknown. Sequencing was performed on peripheral blood, taken 28 days after the second AZD1222 dose. The clonotype originates from an adult who received the AZD1222 COVID-19 vaccine.

The CDR3 loop reads CASRLTGVYGYTF. The CDR3 region has the DNA TGTGCCAGCAGACTAACAGGGGTCTATGGCTACACCTTC. The chain employs TRBV12-3 or TRBV12-4 and TRBJ1-2; TRBD1 agrees at 7 bases. J gave up 4 bases and V 6 bases, and 5 bases lay outside the gene matches. This CDR3 contains 13 residues.